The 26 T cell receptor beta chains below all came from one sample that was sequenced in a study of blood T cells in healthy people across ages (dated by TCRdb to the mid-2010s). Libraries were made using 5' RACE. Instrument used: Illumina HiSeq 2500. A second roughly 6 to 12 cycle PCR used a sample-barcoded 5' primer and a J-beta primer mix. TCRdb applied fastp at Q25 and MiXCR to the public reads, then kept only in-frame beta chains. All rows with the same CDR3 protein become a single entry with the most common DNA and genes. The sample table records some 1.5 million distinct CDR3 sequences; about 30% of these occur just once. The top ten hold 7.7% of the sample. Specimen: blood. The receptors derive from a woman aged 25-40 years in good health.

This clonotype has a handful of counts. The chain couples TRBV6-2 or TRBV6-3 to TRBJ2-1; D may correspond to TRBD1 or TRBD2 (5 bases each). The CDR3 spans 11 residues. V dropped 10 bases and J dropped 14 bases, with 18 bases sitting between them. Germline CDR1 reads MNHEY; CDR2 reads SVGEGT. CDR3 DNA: TGTGCCAACAGCCAGGGCCTAGCCAAGTTCTTC. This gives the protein CANSQGLAKFF.

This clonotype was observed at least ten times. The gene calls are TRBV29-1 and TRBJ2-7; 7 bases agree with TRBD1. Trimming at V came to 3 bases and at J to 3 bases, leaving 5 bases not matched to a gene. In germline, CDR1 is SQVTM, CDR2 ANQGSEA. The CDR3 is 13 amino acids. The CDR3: CSVEARQGYEQYF. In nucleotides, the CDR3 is TGCAGCGTTGAGGCCAGACAGGGCTACGAGCAGTACTTC.

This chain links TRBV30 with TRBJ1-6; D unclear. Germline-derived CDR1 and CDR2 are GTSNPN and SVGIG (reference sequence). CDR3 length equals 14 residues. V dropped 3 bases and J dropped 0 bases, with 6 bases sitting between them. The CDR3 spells CAWRGSSYNSPLHF. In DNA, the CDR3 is TGTGCCTGGAGGGGGAGCTCCTATAATTCACCCCTCCACTTT. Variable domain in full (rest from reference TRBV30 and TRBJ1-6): SQTIHQWPATLVQPVGSPLSLECTVEGTSNPNLYWYRQAAGRGLQLLFYSVGIGQISSEVPQNLSASRPQDRQFILSSKKLLLSDSGFYLCAWRGSSYNSPLHFGNGTRLTVT.

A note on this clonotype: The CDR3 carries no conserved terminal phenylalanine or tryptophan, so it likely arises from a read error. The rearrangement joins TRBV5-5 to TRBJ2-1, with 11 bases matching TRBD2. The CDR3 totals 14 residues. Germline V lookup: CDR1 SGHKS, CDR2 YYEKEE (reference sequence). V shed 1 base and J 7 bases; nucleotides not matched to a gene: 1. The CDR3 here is CASSLWTSGNEQFV. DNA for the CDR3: TGTGCCAGCAGCTTGTGGACTAGCGGGAATGAGCAGTTCGTC.

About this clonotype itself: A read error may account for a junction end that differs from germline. The chain's CDR3 is CTSSYPGLAGSGANVLTF. The CDR3 DNA sequence: TGCACCAGCAGCTACCCGGGACTAGCGGGATCTGGGGCCAACGTCCTGACTTTC. This chain connects TRBV5-1 to TRBJ2-6; TRBD2 aligns across 13 bases. This CDR3 is 18 amino acids long. CDR1 is SGHRS, CDR2 YFSETQ, per germline.

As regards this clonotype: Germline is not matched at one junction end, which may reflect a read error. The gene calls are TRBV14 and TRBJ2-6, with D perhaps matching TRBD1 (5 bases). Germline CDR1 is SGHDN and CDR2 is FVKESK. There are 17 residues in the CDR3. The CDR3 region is CASSQDRIPSGANVRTF. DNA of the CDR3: TGTGCCAGCAGCCAAGACAGGATCCCCTCTGGGGCCAACGTCCGGACTTTC.

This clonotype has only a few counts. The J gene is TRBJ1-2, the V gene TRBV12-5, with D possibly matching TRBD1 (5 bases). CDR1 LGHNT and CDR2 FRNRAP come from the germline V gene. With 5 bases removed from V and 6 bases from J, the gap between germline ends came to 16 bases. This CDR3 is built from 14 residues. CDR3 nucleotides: TGTGCTAGTGGTCTCGGGGCTTCTGGGGATGGCTACACCTTC. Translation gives CASGLGASGDGYTF. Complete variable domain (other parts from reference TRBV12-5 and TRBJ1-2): DARVTQTPRHKVTEMGQEVTMRCQPILGHNTVFWYRQTMMQGLELLAYFRNRAPLDDSGMPKDRFSAEMPDATLATLKIQPSEPRDSAVYFCASGLGASGDGYTFGSGTRLTVV.

In nucleotides, the CDR3 is TGTGCCAGCAGGTCATGGGGTGAGAACGAGCAGTACTTC. It is translated as CASRSWGENEQYF. The chain links TRBV27 to TRBJ2-7, with D hard to call. CDR3 size: 13 residues. V lost 6 bases to trimming and J lost 5 bases, with 14 bases between them. CDR1 MNHEY and CDR2 SMNVEV come from the germline V gene (reference sequence).

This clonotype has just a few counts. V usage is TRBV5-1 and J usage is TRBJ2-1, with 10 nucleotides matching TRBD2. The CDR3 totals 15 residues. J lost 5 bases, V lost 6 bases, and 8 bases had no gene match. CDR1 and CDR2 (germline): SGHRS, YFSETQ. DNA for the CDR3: TGCGCCAGCAAAAGAGCGGGAGGGCCGGACAATGAGCAGTTCTTC. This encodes CASKRAGGPDNEQFF.

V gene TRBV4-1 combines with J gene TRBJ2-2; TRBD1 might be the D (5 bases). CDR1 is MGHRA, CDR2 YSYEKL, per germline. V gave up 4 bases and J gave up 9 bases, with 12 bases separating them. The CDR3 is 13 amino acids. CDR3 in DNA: TGCGCCAGCAGCCCAGGGAACATTCGGGAGCTGTTTTTT. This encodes CASSPGNIRELFF.

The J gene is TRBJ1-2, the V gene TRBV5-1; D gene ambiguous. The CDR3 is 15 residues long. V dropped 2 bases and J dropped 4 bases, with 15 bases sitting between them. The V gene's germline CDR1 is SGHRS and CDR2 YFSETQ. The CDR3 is CASSFSQDSVYGYTF. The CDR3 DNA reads TGCGCCAGCAGCTTCTCGCAGGACTCTGTCTATGGCTACACCTTC. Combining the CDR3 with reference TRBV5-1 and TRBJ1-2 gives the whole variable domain KAGVTQTPRYLIKTRGQQVTLSCSPISGHRSVSWYQQTPGQGLQFLFEYFSETQRNKGNFPGRFSGRQFSNSRSEMNVSTLELGDSALYLCASSFSQDSVYGYTFGSGTRLTVV.

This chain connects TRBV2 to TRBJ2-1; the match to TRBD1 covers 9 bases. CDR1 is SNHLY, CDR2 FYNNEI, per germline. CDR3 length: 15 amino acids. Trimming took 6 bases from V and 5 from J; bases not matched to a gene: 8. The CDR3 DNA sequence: TGTGCCAGCAGGGGGGACAGGGCATCTAACAATGAGCAGTTCTTC. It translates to CASRGDRASNNEQFF.

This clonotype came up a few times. This CDR3 is CSARVPGGATDTQYF. As DNA, the CDR3 is TGCAGTGCTAGGGTCCCGGGAGGGGCCACAGATACGCAGTATTTT. The rearrangement uses TRBV20-1 and TRBJ2-3; 8 nucleotides align to TRBD2. Germline CDR1 is DFQATT and CDR2 is SNEGSKA (reference sequence). The trim removed 3 bases at V and 2 bases at J, leaving 7 bases unmatched. The CDR3 contains 15 residues.

The CDR3 DNA sequence: TGCAGCGTTGTGCTCGCAGGGCAAGGTGGCTACACCTTC. As protein: CSVVLAGQGGYTF. V and J are TRBV29-1 and TRBJ1-2; D may be TRBD1 (5 bases). This CDR3 is 13 amino acids long. V was shortened by 4 bases and J by 7 bases, with 16 bases between the two germline ends. Germline V gene data show CDR1 as SQVTM and CDR2 as ANQGSEA.

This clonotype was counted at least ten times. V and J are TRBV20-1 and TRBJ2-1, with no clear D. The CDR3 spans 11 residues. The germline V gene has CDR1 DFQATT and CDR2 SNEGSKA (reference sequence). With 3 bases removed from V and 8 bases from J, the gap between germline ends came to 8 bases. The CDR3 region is CSASPRYEQFF. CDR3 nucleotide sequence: TGCAGTGCTAGTCCCCGCTATGAGCAGTTCTTC.

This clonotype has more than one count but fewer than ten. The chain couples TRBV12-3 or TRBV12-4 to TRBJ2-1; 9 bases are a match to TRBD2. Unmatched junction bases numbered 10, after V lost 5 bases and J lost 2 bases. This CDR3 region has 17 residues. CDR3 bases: TGTGCCAGCAGTCCCCAGTCGGTAGCGGGAGCCTACAATGAGCAGTTCTTC. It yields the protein CASSPQSVAGAYNEQFF.

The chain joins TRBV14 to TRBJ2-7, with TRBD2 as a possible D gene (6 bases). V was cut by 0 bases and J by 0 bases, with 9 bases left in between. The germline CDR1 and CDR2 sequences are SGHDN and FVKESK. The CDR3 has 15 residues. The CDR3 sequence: CASSQDAGSSYEQYF. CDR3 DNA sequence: TGTGCCAGCAGCCAAGATGCGGGGAGCTCCTACGAGCAGTACTTC.

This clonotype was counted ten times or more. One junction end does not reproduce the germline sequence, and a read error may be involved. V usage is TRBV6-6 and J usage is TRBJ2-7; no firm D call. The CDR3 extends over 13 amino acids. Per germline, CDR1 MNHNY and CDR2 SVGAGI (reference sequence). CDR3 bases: TGTGCCAGCAGATACTCTTTAGAGTACGAGCAGTACTTC. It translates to CASRYSLEYEQYF.

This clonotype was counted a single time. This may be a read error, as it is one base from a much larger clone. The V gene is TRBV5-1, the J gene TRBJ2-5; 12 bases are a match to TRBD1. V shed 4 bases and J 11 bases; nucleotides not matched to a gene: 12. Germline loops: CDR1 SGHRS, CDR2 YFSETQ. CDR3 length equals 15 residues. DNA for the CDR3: TGCGCCAGCAGCCCCTGGGGACAGGGGGCGAATGAGCAGTACTTC. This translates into CASSPWGQGANEQYF. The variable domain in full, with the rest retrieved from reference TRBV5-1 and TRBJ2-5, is KAGVTQTPRYLIKTRGQQVTLSCSPISGHRSVSWYQQTPGQGLQFLFEYFSETQRNKGNFPGRFSGRQFSNSRSEMNVSTLELGDSALYLCASSPWGQGANEQYFGPGTRLLVL.

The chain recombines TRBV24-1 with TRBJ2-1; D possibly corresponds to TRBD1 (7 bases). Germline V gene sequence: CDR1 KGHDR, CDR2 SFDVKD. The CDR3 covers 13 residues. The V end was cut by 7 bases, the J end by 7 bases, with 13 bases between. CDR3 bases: TGTGCCACCAGCGCACAGGGGAGGAATGAGCAGTTCTTC. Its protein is CATSAQGRNEQFF.

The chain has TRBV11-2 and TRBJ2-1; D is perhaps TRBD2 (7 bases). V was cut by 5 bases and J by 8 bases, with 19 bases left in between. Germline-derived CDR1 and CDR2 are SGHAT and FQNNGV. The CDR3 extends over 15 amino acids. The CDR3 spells CASSRRGGARDEQFF. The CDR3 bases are TGTGCCAGCAGCCGCCGTGGGGGGGCGCGGGATGAGCAGTTCTTC.

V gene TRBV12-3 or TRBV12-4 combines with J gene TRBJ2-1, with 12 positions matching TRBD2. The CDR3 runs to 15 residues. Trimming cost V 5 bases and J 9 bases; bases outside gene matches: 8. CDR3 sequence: CASSVRLAGAGEQFF. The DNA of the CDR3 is TGTGCCAGCAGTGTAAGACTAGCGGGAGCCGGTGAGCAGTTCTTC.

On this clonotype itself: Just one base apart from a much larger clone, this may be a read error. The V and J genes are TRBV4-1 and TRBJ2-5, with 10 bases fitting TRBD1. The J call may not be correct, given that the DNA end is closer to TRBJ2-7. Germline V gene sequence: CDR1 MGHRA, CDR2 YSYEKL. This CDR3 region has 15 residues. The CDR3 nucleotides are TGCGCCAGCAGCCAACGAGGGACAGGGGTCTACGAGCAGTACTTC. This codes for CASSQRGTGVYEQYF.

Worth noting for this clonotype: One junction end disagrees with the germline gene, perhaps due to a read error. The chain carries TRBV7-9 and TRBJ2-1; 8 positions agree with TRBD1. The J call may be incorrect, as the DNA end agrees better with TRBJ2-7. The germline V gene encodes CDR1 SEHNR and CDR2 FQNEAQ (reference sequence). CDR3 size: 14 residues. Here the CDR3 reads CVSSFDRGINEQYF. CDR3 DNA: TGTGTCAGCAGCTTCGACAGGGGAATCAATGAGCAGTACTTC.

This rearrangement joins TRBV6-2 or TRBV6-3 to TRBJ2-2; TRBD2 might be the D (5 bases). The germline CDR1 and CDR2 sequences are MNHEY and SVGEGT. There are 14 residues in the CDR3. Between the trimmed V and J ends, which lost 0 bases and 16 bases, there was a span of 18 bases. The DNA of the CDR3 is TGTGCCAGCAGTTACTCTTCCACTAGGATGAATCCGTTTTTT. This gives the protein CASSYSSTRMNPFF.

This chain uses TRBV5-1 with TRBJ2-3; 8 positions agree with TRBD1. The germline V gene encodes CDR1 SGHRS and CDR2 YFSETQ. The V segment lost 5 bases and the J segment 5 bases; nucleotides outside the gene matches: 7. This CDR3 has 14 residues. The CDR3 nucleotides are TGCGCCAGCAGTCCCAGGGGGCAGGGAGATACGCAGTATTTT. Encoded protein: CASSPRGQGDTQYF.